These T cell receptor beta chains were read from a single sample in a study of molecular identifiers for immune sequencing clone quantification. TCRdb independently ran MiXCR on the PCR reads; one entry per CDR3 protein. The sample carries 60,000 to 70,000 distinct CDR3 sequences, 17% recorded once. Sequenced sample: naive CD8+ T cells from blood, with Jurkat cell RNA spiked in. The source of these receptors is a human donor in good health. Some libraries in this study had Jurkat cell RNA spiked in. Both conserved end residues are part of each CDR3. A D gene is named only where the DNA matches it firmly.

TRBJ2-7,TRBV4-1,.,16,CASSQGAAERSYEQYF
TRBJ1-1,TRBV4-1,.,13,CASSQNMNTEAFF
TRBJ2-7,TRBV11-3,TRBD1,14,CASSPRDREYEQYF
TRBJ2-2,TRBV7-9,.,16,CASSPPATGWAGELFF
TRBJ1-4,TRBV27,TRBD1,15,CASSPTDRGREKLFF
TRBJ2-3,TRBV20-1,.,14,CSARDSPLTDTQYF
TRBJ2-1,TRBV20-1,.,14,CSAPTGSSYNEQFF
TRBJ2-3,TRBV5-4,TRBD2,19,CASSEGLARRQPYTDTQYF
TRBJ2-1,TRBV11-2,TRBD2,16,CASSGRTSGRPNEQFF
TRBJ2-5,TRBV19,.,18,CASSINFFVGGGEETQYF
TRBJ2-3,TRBV7-9,.,14,CASSLAYTTDTQYF
TRBJ2-7,TRBV27,TRBD2,16,CASSFVSRGSADEQYF
TRBJ2-5,TRBV19,TRBD2,12,CASSIPGDYQYF
TRBJ2-3,TRBV5-5,TRBD2,16,CASSSTSRRLSDTQYF
TRBJ2-2,TRBV7-6,.,18,CASGHPRTVLANTGGLFF
TRBJ2-2,TRBV5-4,.,15,CASSWGPLNTGELFF
TRBJ2-1,TRBV11-2,.,15,CASSFIGSSYNEQFF
TRBJ2-7,TRBV29-1,.,10,CSVVAHEQYF
TRBJ1-1,TRBV5-6,TRBD1,17,CASSLGAGGNMNTEAFF
TRBJ2-1,TRBV19,TRBD2,13,CASLSGTRNEQFF
TRBJ2-7,TRBV7-2,.,12,CASSTLTYEQYF
TRBJ2-1,TRBV6-6,TRBD2,18,CASSHALTSGTRGLEQFF
TRBJ2-5,TRBV7-9,.,15,CASSLVQGDQETQYF